The clone carrying this T cell receptor (beta chain) was counted ten times or more. The sample is drawn from a study of prognosis after radiotherapy for stage I lung cancer. It was by two-round multiplex PCR that TCR beta CDR3 was amplified from genomic DNA. First-round PCR used primers specific to each TRBV and TRBJ gene. TCRdb passed the multiplex PCR reads through MiXCR, listing each CDR3 protein once. The sample consists of about 13,000 distinct CDR3 sequences, 25% to 35% of them appearing once. The V segment lost 2 bases and the J segment 7 bases; nucleotides outside the gene matches: 13. The CDR3 has 17 amino acids. Germline CDR1 and CDR2: SGDLS and YYNGEE.

The sample was PBMCs, taken before or after stereotactic body radiation therapy (not recorded which). The J gene is TRBJ2-3, the V gene TRBV9; 10 bases line up with TRBD1. The source is a donor aged 50 or older with non-small cell lung cancer. The CDR3 bases are TGTGCCAGCAGCGTTGCGGAGGGACAGGGGATTGTGAATACGCAGTATTTT. Residues: CASSVAEGQGIVNTQYF.